The present TCR beta chain was sequenced within a study of blood T cell repertoires in COVID-19. Looking at the study overall: Samples of COVID-19 (acute and convalescent) were obtained from the United States, Italy and Spain. Sources were T cells, B-cell-depleted T cells, or PBMCs; the material itself was cDNA or gDNA.

As handled by the study authors: Nucleated cell counts were estimated from reference gene primer amplification. The data were produced by immunoSEQ multiplex PCR, yet TCRdb's version contains in-frame clones alone and is incomplete. V and J calls and clone size are as listed in that table; D and trimming were resolved from the DNA. The profile shows hundreds of thousands of clones, about 88% of them singletons. Germline V gene lookup returns CDR1 SGHDN and CDR2 FVKESK. Trimming cost V 1 base and J 0 bases, with 19 bases left between them. The CDR3 is made up of 18 amino acids. Sequencing was done on a sample of peripheral blood. The chain has TRBV14 and TRBJ2-7, with D tentatively TRBD1 (6 bases). This clonotype was obtained from a middle-aged man with acute or convalescent COVID-19. This chain's CDR3 is CASSQGVPGTPISYEQYF. CDR3 coding DNA: TGTGCCAGCAGCCAAGGGGTCCCCGGGACACCCATCTCCTACGAGCAGTACTTC.